These 20 T cell receptor beta chains were sequenced from one sample in a study of early T cells in non-severe SARS-CoV-2 infection. TCRdb reprocessed the 5' RACE reads with MiXCR, giving one entry per CDR3 protein. This table has approximately 90,000 distinct CDR3 sequences, 9.5% to 15% appearing once. Sequenced material: whole blood, taken at baseline. The receptors here all came from an adult who was a healthcare worker with PCR-confirmed SARS-CoV-2 infection or an uninfected control (not recorded which).

The V and J genes are TRBV7-9 and TRBJ2-3, with TRBD2 identical over 8 bases. The V gene's germline CDR1 is SEHNR and CDR2 FQNEAQ (reference sequence). Unmatched junction bases numbered 8, after V lost 5 bases and J lost 4 bases. The CDR3 loop spans 15 amino acids. The CDR3 region has the DNA TGTGCCAGCAGCCCGGGAGGGCAGACCTCAGATACGCAGTATTTT. This translates into CASSPGGQTSDTQYF. Together with reference TRBV7-9 and TRBJ2-3, the CDR3 gives the full variable domain: DTGVSQNPRHKITKRGQNVTFRCDPISEHNRLYWYRQTLGQGPEFLTYFQNEAQLEKSRLLSDRFSAERPKGSFSTLEIQRTEQGDSAMYLCASSPGGQTSDTQYFGPGTRLTVL.

This clonotype was seen a handful of times. V is TRBV30 and J is TRBJ1-1; D remains unclear. Germline assignment: CDR1 GTSNPN and CDR2 SVGIG (reference sequence). The V end lost 6 bases, the J end lost 1 base, and 9 bases lay between the germline ends. CDR3 length equals 12 residues. CDR3 amino acids: CACTKENTEAFF. The CDR3, as DNA: TGTGCCTGCACTAAAGAGAACACTGAAGCTTTCTTT.

This clonotype came up a few times. V gene TRBV29-1 combines with J gene TRBJ2-7, with 9 nucleotides matching TRBD1. V lost 6 bases, J lost 1 base, and 7 bases stayed unmatched. This CDR3 is built from 14 residues. Germline loops: CDR1 SQVTM, CDR2 ANQGSEA. In nucleotides, the CDR3 is TGCAGCGTGGGGACAGGGAAGCTGTCCTACGAGCAGTACTTC. Translation gives CSVGTGKLSYEQYF.

The rearrangement uses TRBV7-9 and TRBJ2-7; D possibly uses TRBD1 or TRBD2 (5 bases each). Germline V lookup: CDR1 SEHNR, CDR2 FQNEAQ (reference sequence). V lost 2 bases and J lost 3, with 20 bases in between. The CDR3 consists of 17 residues. CDR3 DNA: TGTGCCAGCAGCTTAAAGGGCCTCGGGGACCGGCGCTACGAGCAGTACTTC. This sequence encodes CASSLKGLGDRRYEQYF. Based on the CDR3 plus reference TRBV7-9 and TRBJ2-7, the full variable domain is DTGVSQNPRHKITKRGQNVTFRCDPISEHNRLYWYRQTLGQGPEFLTYFQNEAQLEKSRLLSDRFSAERPKGSFSTLEIQRTEQGDSAMYLCASSLKGLGDRRYEQYFGPGTRLTVT.

The genes are TRBV30 and TRBJ1-5, with 8 bases matching TRBD1. CDR1 and CDR2 (germline): GTSNPN, SVGIG (reference sequence). Trimming removed 3 bases from V and 5 bases from J; junction bases left unmatched: 9. The CDR3 sequence is 15 residues long. The CDR3 reads CAWRPTGGRDQPQHF. CDR3 sequence (DNA): TGTGCCTGGAGACCTACAGGGGGACGAGATCAGCCCCAGCATTTT.

The chain joins TRBV5-1 to TRBJ2-2; TRBD2 is a possible D gene (6 bases). Germline assignment: CDR1 SGHRS and CDR2 YFSETQ. The V gene lost 1 base and the J gene lost 2 bases, with 18 bases spanning the gap. The CDR3 spans 18 residues. This CDR3 reads CASSLPIGGALNTGELFF. For the CDR3, the DNA is TGCGCCAGCAGCTTGCCGATAGGAGGGGCACTTAACACCGGGGAGCTGTTTTTT.

The chain employs TRBV30 and TRBJ1-1; D is unresolved. Per the germline V gene, CDR1 is GTSNPN and CDR2 is SVGIG (reference sequence). With 1 base removed from V and 6 bases from J, the gap between germline ends came to 15 bases. The length of the CDR3 is 14 residues. The CDR3 DNA reads as TGTGCCTGGAGTGGACGCTTGGCGGAGTCTGAAGCTTTCTTT. It translates to CAWSGRLAESEAFF.

The chain is built from TRBV9 and TRBJ1-1; no clear D gene. The CDR3 has 14 residues. V was trimmed by 2 bases and J by 3 bases, leaving 11 bases between them. Per germline, CDR1 SGDLS and CDR2 YYNGEE. Written as DNA, the CDR3 is TGTGCCAGCAGCGTGGACGGATCCTACACTGAAGCTTTCTTT. It specifies CASSVDGSYTEAFF.

V usage is TRBV6-1 and J usage is TRBJ2-7, with TRBD2 as a possible D gene (5 bases). The CDR3 has 13 amino acids. Per germline, CDR1 MNHNS and CDR2 SASEGT. Trimming shortened V by 4 bases and J by 3 bases, and 10 bases separated the two germline ends. This CDR3 reads CASSGPLGYEQYF. For the CDR3, the DNA is TGTGCCAGCAGTGGGCCACTAGGCTACGAGCAGTACTTC.

This clonotype was detected only once. The chain uses TRBV27 and TRBJ2-7, with 7 bases identical to TRBD2. Germline V gene lookup returns CDR1 MNHEY and CDR2 SMNVEV (reference sequence). The CDR3 contains 15 residues. J gave up 4 bases and V 6 bases, and 12 bases lay outside the gene matches. CDR3 sequence: CASSIGSGKVYEQYF. The CDR3 nucleotides read TGTGCCAGCAGCATAGGGAGCGGGAAGGTTTACGAGCAGTACTTC.

This clonotype was observed a few times. J is TRBJ1-5 and V is TRBV18; perhaps TRBD1 as D (5 bases). CDR1 and CDR2 (germline): KGHSH, LQKENI. The V gene lost 3 bases and the J gene lost 5 bases, with 8 bases spanning the gap. The length of the CDR3 is 13 residues. The CDR3 sequence is CASSPVGDQPQHF. CDR3 nucleotides: TGTGCCAGCTCACCCGTGGGGGATCAGCCCCAGCATTTT.

This clonotype was found a few times. The chain has TRBV11-3 and TRBJ2-1, with 9 bases identical to TRBD1. This CDR3 comprises 15 residues. Germline CDR1 and CDR2: SGHNT and YENEEA. The trim removed 5 bases at V and 1 base at J, leaving 3 bases unmatched. This CDR3 reads CASSNRGRSYNEQFF. The CDR3 nucleotides read TGTGCCAGCAGCAACAGGGGGCGATCCTACAATGAGCAGTTCTTC.

The V and J genes are TRBV27 and TRBJ2-1; 12 positions match TRBD2. Germline V gene lookup returns CDR1 MNHEY and CDR2 SMNVEV (reference sequence). The J segment lost 9 bases and the V segment lost 7 bases, leaving 7 bases of the junction unmatched. The CDR3 spans 14 residues. The CDR3 spells CASNRLAGDTEQFF. For the CDR3, the DNA is TGTGCCAGCAACCGACTAGCGGGAGACACTGAGCAGTTCTTC.

This clonotype was found a few times. The chain links TRBV10-3 to TRBJ2-1, with 10 bases lining up with TRBD2. This CDR3 contains 15 residues. With 2 bases clipped from V and 7 bases from J, the junction kept 5 bases outside the gene matches. The V gene's germline CDR1 is ENHRY and CDR2 SYGVKD. In DNA form, the CDR3 reads TGTGCCATCAGTGAGAGCGGGGGGGCATCTAATGAGCAGTTCTTC. It yields the protein CAISESGGASNEQFF.

This chain uses TRBV3-1 with TRBJ2-7; D not resolved. This CDR3 has 11 residues. V was trimmed by 0 bases and J by 10 bases, leaving 7 bases between them. Germline V lookup: CDR1 LGHDT, CDR2 YNNKEL (reference sequence). CDR3 in amino acids: CASSQDAKQYF. For the CDR3, the DNA is TGTGCCAGCAGCCAAGATGCGAAACAGTACTTC.

The chain couples TRBV4-2 to TRBJ2-7; D ambiguous. V was trimmed by 4 bases and J by 2 bases, leaving 12 bases between them. The CDR3 consists of 14 residues. Germline V gene lookup returns CDR1 LGHNA and CDR2 YNFKEQ. This CDR3 reads CASSPESGTYEQYF. The CDR3 coding sequence is TGTGCCAGCAGCCCCGAGTCAGGCACCTACGAGCAGTACTTC.

The V gene is TRBV20-1, the J gene TRBJ2-3, with D perhaps matching TRBD2 (6 bases). V lost 3 bases, J lost 5 bases, and 15 bases lay in between. The CDR3 consists of 14 residues. Germline V gene lookup returns CDR1 DFQATT and CDR2 SNEGSKA (reference sequence). This CDR3 is CSARVPGAGDTQYF. DNA of the CDR3: TGCAGTGCTAGGGTCCCGGGAGCGGGAGATACGCAGTATTTT.

The chain combines TRBV3-1 with TRBJ2-6, with a weak D call TRBD2 (5 bases). This CDR3 has 16 amino acids. V lost 0 bases, J lost 3 bases, and 9 bases lay in between. Germline CDR1 and CDR2: LGHDT and YNNKEL (reference sequence). CDR3 nucleotide sequence: TGTGCCAGCAGCCAAGAAGGGCGGGTTGGGGCCAACGTCCTGACTTTC. It codes for CASSQEGRVGANVLTF.

This clonotype was seen only a few times. The chain links TRBV11-2 to TRBJ2-2; D is undetermined. The CDR3 is 14 amino acids. Germline V gene sequence: CDR1 SGHAT, CDR2 FQNNGV. Between the trimmed V and J ends, which lost 0 bases and 6 bases, there was a span of 8 bases. The CDR3 DNA follows: TGTGCCAGCAGCTTAGAGGCAGTGGCCGGGGAGCTGTTTTTT. Its protein is CASSLEAVAGELFF.

V usage is TRBV11-2 and J usage is TRBJ2-2, with TRBD2 identical over 7 bases. The CDR3 consists of 15 residues. Germline V gene lookup returns CDR1 SGHAT and CDR2 FQNNGV. V lost 6 bases and J lost 5; bases outside the gene matches: 9. The CDR3 nucleotides are TGTGCCAGCAGTCGAACTAGCGTCACAACCGGGGAGCTGTTTTTT. It encodes CASSRTSVTTGELFF.